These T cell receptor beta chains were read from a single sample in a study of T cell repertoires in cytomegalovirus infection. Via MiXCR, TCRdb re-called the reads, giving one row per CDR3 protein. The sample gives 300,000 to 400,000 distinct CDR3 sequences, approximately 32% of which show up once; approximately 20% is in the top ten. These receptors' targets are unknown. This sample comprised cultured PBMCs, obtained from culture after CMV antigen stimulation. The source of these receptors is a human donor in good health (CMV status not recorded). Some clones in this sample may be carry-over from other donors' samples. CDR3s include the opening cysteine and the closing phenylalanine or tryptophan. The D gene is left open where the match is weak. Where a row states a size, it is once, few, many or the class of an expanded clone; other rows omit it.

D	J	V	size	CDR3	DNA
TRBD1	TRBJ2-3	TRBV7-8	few	CASSPGTGEVTDTQYF	TGTGCCAGCAGCCCGGGGACAGGGGAAGTAACAGATACGCAGTATTTT
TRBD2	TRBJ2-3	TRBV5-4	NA	CASSSKFGTSGTDTQYF	TGTGCCAGCAGCTCCAAATTTGGGACTAGCGGGACAGATACGCAGTATTTT
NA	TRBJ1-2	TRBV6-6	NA	CASPNRGDGYTF	TGTGCCAGCCCCAACCGGGGGGATGGCTACACCTTC
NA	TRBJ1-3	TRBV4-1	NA	CASSHMTGDSGYTIYF	TGCGCCAGCAGCCATATGACGGGGGACTCTGGATACACCATATATTTT
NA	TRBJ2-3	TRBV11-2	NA	CASSFPRRGTDTQYF	TGTGCCAGCAGCTTCCCTAGGCGGGGCACAGATACGCAGTATTTT
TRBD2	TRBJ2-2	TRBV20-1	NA	CSASGASGNTGELFF	TGCAGTGCTAGCGGGGCTAGCGGAAACACCGGGGAGCTGTTTTTT
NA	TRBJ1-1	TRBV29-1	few	CSVNLHTEAFF	TGCAGCGTTAACCTCCACACTGAAGCTTTCTTT
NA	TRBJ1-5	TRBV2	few	CASSELDGSNQPQHF	TGTGCCAGCAGTGAATTAGATGGTAGCAATCAGCCCCAGCATTTT
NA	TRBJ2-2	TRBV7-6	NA	CASSFEGSTGELFF	TGTGCCAGCAGCTTTGAGGGGTCCACCGGGGAGCTGTTTTTT
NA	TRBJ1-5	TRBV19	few	CASSPSESYSNQPQHF	TGTGCCAGTAGTCCCTCGGAATCCTATAGCAATCAGCCCCAGCATTTT
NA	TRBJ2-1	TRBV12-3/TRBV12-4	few	CASSLTWGSYNEQFF	TGTGCCAGCAGCCTAACGTGGGGGTCCTACAATGAGCAGTTCTTC
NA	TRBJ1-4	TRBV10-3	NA	CATGRGGEKLFF	TGTGCCACAGGACGGGGAGGCGAAAAACTGTTTTTT
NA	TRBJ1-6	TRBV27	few	CASSLNRASPLHF	TGTGCCAGCAGTCTAAACAGGGCCTCACCCCTCCACTTT
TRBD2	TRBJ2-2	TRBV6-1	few	CASSKKGGANTGELFF	TGTGCCAGCAGCAAGAAGGGAGGGGCGAACACCGGGGAGCTGTTTTTT
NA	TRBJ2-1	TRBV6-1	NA	CATGRPLYTPEQFF	TGTGCCACCGGACGGCCACTCTACACACCTGAGCAGTTCTTC
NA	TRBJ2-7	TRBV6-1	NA	CASSDLRVVRDYEQYF	TGTGCCAGCAGTGATTTACGGGTAGTCAGGGACTACGAGCAGTACTTC
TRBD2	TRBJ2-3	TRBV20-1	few	CSASPTSGNTDTQYF	TGCAGTGCTAGTCCCACTAGCGGCAACACAGATACGCAGTATTTT
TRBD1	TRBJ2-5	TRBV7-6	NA	CASSRRQGRSETQYF	TGTGCCAGCAGCCGCCGACAGGGGAGGTCAGAGACCCAGTACTTC
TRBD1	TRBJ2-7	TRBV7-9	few	CASSLGVTGASYEQYF	TGTGCCAGCAGCTTAGGTGTTACAGGGGCCTCCTACGAGCAGTACTTC
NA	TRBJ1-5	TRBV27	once	CASSLSRNGPQHF	TGTGCCAGCAGTTTATCCCGAAACGGGCCCCAGCATTTT
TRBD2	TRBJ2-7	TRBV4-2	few	CASSQVASGTTYEQYF	TGTGCCAGCAGCCAAGTGGCTAGCGGGACGACCTACGAGCAGTACTTC
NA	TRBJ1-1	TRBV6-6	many	CASSYSESRGGVGTEAFF	TGTGCCAGCAGTTACTCTGAAAGCCGAGGCGGCGTAGGCACTGAAGCTTTCTTT
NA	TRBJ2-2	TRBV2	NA	CASVDGGELFF	TGTGCCAGCGTGGACGGCGGGGAGCTGTTTTTT
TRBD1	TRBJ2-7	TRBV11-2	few	CASSSRQGSYEQYF	TGTGCCAGCAGCTCCCGACAGGGGTCCTACGAGCAGTACTTC
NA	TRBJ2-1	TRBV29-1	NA	CSVEGRVYEQFF	TGCAGCGTTGAAGGCAGGGTCTATGAGCAGTTCTTC
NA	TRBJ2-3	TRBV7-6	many	CASSLAPSDTQYF	TGTGCCAGCAGCTTAGCTCCCTCGGATACGCAGTATTTT
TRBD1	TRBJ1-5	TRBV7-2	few	CASSFRGDSNQPQHF	TGTGCCAGCAGCTTCAGGGGGGATAGCAATCAGCCCCAGCATTTT
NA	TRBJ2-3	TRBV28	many	CATVRGGLDTQYF	TGTGCCACCGTGCGAGGGGGGCTTGATACGCAGTATTTT
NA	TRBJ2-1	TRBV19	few	CASSIGYTPEDNEQFF	TGTGCCAGTAGTATTGGTTACACACCCGAGGACAATGAGCAGTTCTTC
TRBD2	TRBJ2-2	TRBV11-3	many	CASSLDRTSGRRTGELFF	TGTGCCAGCAGCTTAGATCGTACTAGCGGGAGACGGACCGGGGAGCTGTTTTTT
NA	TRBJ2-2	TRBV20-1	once	CSSTRENTGELFF	TGCAGTTCCACTCGGGAGAACACCGGGGAGCTGTTTTTT
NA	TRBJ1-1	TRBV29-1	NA	CSVAGLVEAFF	TGCAGCGTTGCAGGGTTGGTTGAAGCTTTCTTT
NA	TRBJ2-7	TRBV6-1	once	CASTPGGGARRGEQYF	TGTGCCAGCACTCCCGGTGGGGGGGCGAGGAGAGGCGAGCAGTACTTC
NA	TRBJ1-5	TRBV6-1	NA	CASSEVGGGRQPQHF	TGTGCCAGCAGTGAAGTGGGCGGTGGGAGGCAGCCCCAGCATTTT
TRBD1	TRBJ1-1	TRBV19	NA	CASSAGGMNTEAFF	TGTGCCAGTAGTGCAGGGGGAATGAACACTGAAGCTTTCTTT
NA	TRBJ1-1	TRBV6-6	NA	CASSYRGLYEAFF	TGTGCCAGCAGTTACCGGGGGCTTTATGAAGCTTTCTTT
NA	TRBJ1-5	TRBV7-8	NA	CASSFPGNQPQHF	TGTGCCAGCAGCTTCCCGGGAAATCAGCCCCAGCATTTT